A single sample is the source of the 30 T cell receptor beta chains below, sequenced in a study of OX40 agonist ivuxolimab in advanced cancers. Clones were read by immunoSEQ multiplex PCR, and TCRdb kept only the in-frame ones, dropping some. The sample carries 60,000 to 80,000 clones, 84% recorded once. The material was CD4+ or CD8+ T cells sorted from blood, obtained in a trial of the OX40 agonist ivuxolimab. The receptor set was obtained from an adult with an advanced solid tumor such as melanoma, head and neck, liver or kidney cancer.

The chain carries TRBV29-1 and TRBJ2-7; D tentatively fits TRBD1 or TRBD2 (6 bases each). The germline V gene encodes CDR1 SQVTM and CDR2 ANQGSEA. The ends were cut back, 7 bases at V and 3 bases at J, with 13 bases in the middle. The CDR3 totals 12 residues. Here the CDR3 DNA reads TGCAGCGGGGGGGACACCTTCTACGAGCAGTACTTC. Translating it yields CSGGDTFYEQYF.

CDR3 amino acids: CASSLEPGTLYEQYF. In DNA form, the CDR3 reads TGTGCCAGCAGCTTAGAGCCCGGGACTCTCTACGAGCAGTACTTC. The chain combines TRBV7-2 with TRBJ2-7, with D possibly being TRBD2 (6 bases). Trimming pared 1 base from V and 3 bases from J, leaving 13 bases between. Per the germline V gene, CDR1 is SGHTA and CDR2 is FQGNSA. This CDR3 is built from 15 residues.

V is TRBV19 and J is TRBJ1-1, with TRBD1 as a possible D gene (6 bases). This CDR3 comprises 14 residues. V dropped 5 bases and J dropped 7 bases, with 17 bases sitting between them. CDR1 LNHDA and CDR2 SQIVND come from the germline V gene (reference sequence). The CDR3 here is CASSSMGAVNEAFF. The CDR3 coding sequence is TGTGCCAGTAGTTCAATGGGGGCGGTGAATGAAGCTTTCTTT.

The rearrangement links TRBV2 to TRBJ1-6, with 7 bases matching TRBD1. Germline lookup yields CDR1 SNHLY and CDR2 FYNNEI. V trimming: 7 bases; J trimming: 7 bases; junction bases outside the gene matches: 1. This CDR3 region has 12 residues. This CDR3 reads CASKDRNSPLHF. CDR3 sequence (DNA): TGTGCCAGCAAGGACAGGAATTCACCCCTCCACTTT.

This chain uses TRBV5-1 with TRBJ1-4, with D uncertain. V was clipped by 5 bases and J by 3 bases, with 14 bases between them. The CDR3 is 15 residues long. Germline CDR1 reads SGHRS; CDR2 reads YFSETQ. CDR3: CASSTDERANEKLFF. The CDR3 DNA follows: TGCGCCAGCAGTACCGATGAGCGGGCTAATGAAAAACTGTTTTTT.

V usage is TRBV23-1 and J usage is TRBJ2-1; D perhaps matches TRBD1 (5 bases). TRBV23-1 is labeled an ORF, and its function is uncertain. The CDR3 contains 15 residues. The V gene lost 7 bases and the J gene lost 6 bases, with 19 bases spanning the gap. CDR3 protein: CASTDKGQSANEQFF. The CDR3 DNA reads as TGCGCCAGCACCGACAAGGGGCAGTCTGCCAATGAGCAGTTCTTC.

The CDR3 protein is CASGGPYSGNTIYF. The CDR3 nucleotides read TGTGCCAGCGGGGGGCCTTACTCTGGAAACACCATATATTTT. The J gene is TRBJ1-3, the V gene TRBV6-1, with TRBD1 as a possible D gene (6 bases). The CDR3 extends over 14 amino acids. V dropped 8 bases and J dropped 0 bases, with 11 bases sitting between them. CDR1 and CDR2 (germline): MNHNS, SASEGT.

The V call is TRBV6-6, the J call TRBJ2-7; D is perhaps TRBD1 (6 bases). The CDR3 loop spans 16 amino acids. Germline values: CDR1 MNHNY, CDR2 SVGAGI (reference sequence). Trimming removed 6 bases from V and 3 bases from J, with 21 bases in between. CDR3 coding DNA: TGTGCCAGCAGATCACACTCTCCGACAGGATTCTACGAGCAGTACTTC. Its protein is CASRSHSPTGFYEQYF.

The CDR3: CASSQVLAANTGELFF. CDR3 nucleotides: TGTGCCAGCAGCCAAGTACTAGCAGCGAACACCGGGGAGCTGTTTTTT. The chain links TRBV4-2 to TRBJ2-2; possible D gene TRBD2, 6 bases. Germline V gives CDR1 LGHNA, CDR2 YNFKEQ. Trimming removed 1 base from V and 0 bases from J, with 9 bases in between. The CDR3 consists of 16 residues.

The chain is built from TRBV7-8 and TRBJ1-6; D might be TRBD1 (6 bases). This CDR3 spans 15 amino acids. Germline V gives CDR1 SGHVS, CDR2 FQNEAQ. V was trimmed by 2 bases and J by 7 bases, leaving 12 bases between them. Here the CDR3 reads CASSLYRTENSPLHF. DNA for the CDR3: TGTGCCAGCAGCTTATACCGGACAGAGAATTCACCCCTCCACTTT.

The V gene is TRBV5-4, the J gene TRBJ2-1, with TRBD1 matching over 8 bases. Germline CDR1 is SGHNT and CDR2 is YYREEE (reference sequence). This CDR3 comprises 16 residues. V lost 2 bases to trimming and J lost 8 bases; unmatched junction nucleotides: 12. CDR3 nucleotide sequence: TGTGCCAGCAGCTTATTCGGGACAGGCTCCGTCCATGAGCAGTTCTTC. It translates to CASSLFGTGSVHEQFF. The full variable domain, completed using reference TRBV5-4 and TRBJ2-1, is ETGVTQSPTHLIKTRGQQVTLRCSSQSGHNTVSWYQQALGQGPQFIFQYYREEENGRGNFPPRFSGLQFPNYSSELNVNALELDDSALYLCASSLFGTGSVHEQFFGPGTRLTVL.

This chain connects TRBV2 to TRBJ2-7; D is uncertain. Trimming took 6 bases from V and 4 from J, leaving 10 bases between them. CDR1 and CDR2 (germline): SNHLY, FYNNEI. The CDR3 is made up of 12 amino acids. CDR3 sequence: CASRDDIYEQYF. DNA of the CDR3: TGTGCCAGCAGGGATGATATTTACGAGCAGTACTTC.

CDR3 coding DNA: TGTGCCAGCAGGGATACGGAGGGGGCCTATGGCTACACCTTC. The encoded protein is CASRDTEGAYGYTF. The rearrangement uses TRBV4-2 and TRBJ1-2; TRBD1 aligns across 7 bases. Germline V lookup: CDR1 LGHNA, CDR2 YNFKEQ. This CDR3 contains 14 residues. V gave up 6 bases and J gave up 4 bases; unmatched junction bases: 8.

The gene calls are TRBV19 and TRBJ2-2, with 7 bases fitting TRBD1. Germline V gene sequence: CDR1 LNHDA, CDR2 SQIVND (reference sequence). V shed 6 bases and J 4 bases; nucleotides not matched to a gene: 8. The length of the CDR3 is 15 residues. The CDR3 DNA follows: TGTGCCAGTAGAGGAATAGGGGGCCTCACCGGGGAGCTGTTTTTT. Translated, it gives CASRGIGGLTGELFF. Supplemented by reference TRBV19 and TRBJ2-2, the full variable domain reads DGGITQSPKYLFRKEGQNVTLSCEQNLNHDAMYWYRQDPGQGLRLIYYSQIVNDFQKGDIAEGYSVSREKKESFPLTVTSAQKNPTAFYLCASRGIGGLTGELFFGEGSRLTVL.

This chain joins TRBV19 and TRBJ1-2; 8 nucleotides align to TRBD1. Germline V gene sequence: CDR1 LNHDA, CDR2 SQIVND (reference sequence). The CDR3 extends over 13 amino acids. With V trimmed by 7 bases and J by 8 bases, 9 bases remained unmatched. CDR3 nucleotides: TGTGCCAGTATCCACACAGGGGGGAGAGGCTACACCTTC. It encodes CASIHTGGRGYTF. The full variable domain, rest sourced from reference TRBV19 and TRBJ1-2, is DGGITQSPKYLFRKEGQNVTLSCEQNLNHDAMYWYRQDPGQGLRLIYYSQIVNDFQKGDIAEGYSVSREKKESFPLTVTSAQKNPTAFYLCASIHTGGRGYTFGSGTRLTVV.

The J gene is TRBJ1-4, the V gene TRBV4-2; 7 positions match TRBD1. The V and J ends lost 0 bases and 7 bases, in that order; junction bases with no gene match: 11. The V gene's germline CDR1 is LGHNA and CDR2 YNFKEQ. CDR3 size: 17 residues. The CDR3 protein is CASSQDGGGGGGEKLFF. For the CDR3, the DNA is TGTGCCAGCAGCCAAGATGGTGGAGGGGGCGGAGGTGAAAAACTGTTTTTT.

V gene TRBV10-1 combines with J gene TRBJ2-2; D possibly corresponds to TRBD2 (5 bases). V was cut by 3 bases and J by 1 base, with 6 bases left in between. Germline-derived CDR1 and CDR2 are WNHNN and SYGVQD (reference sequence). The CDR3 is 14 amino acids. DNA for the CDR3: TGCGCCAGCAGTGAAGAGGGGAACACCGGGGAGCTGTTTTTT. Translated, it gives CASSEEGNTGELFF.

V is TRBV2 and J is TRBJ1-1; D is unresolved. Trimming pared 5 bases from V and 3 bases from J, leaving 7 bases between. The germline V gene has CDR1 SNHLY and CDR2 FYNNEI. CDR3 length: 12 amino acids. For the CDR3, the DNA is TGTGCCAGCAGTCTACAGTACACTGAAGCTTTCTTT. This gives the protein CASSLQYTEAFF.

The chain couples TRBV5-1 to TRBJ2-5; TRBD1 matches 7 bases. V was pared by 3 bases and J by 2 bases, with 1 base of the junction left unmatched. There are 13 residues in the CDR3. Germline lookup yields CDR1 SGHRS and CDR2 YFSETQ. As DNA, the CDR3 is TGCGCCAGCAGCTGGGACAGTCAAGAGACCCAGTACTTC. This sequence encodes CASSWDSQETQYF.

The chain joins TRBV2 to TRBJ1-2, with a weak D call TRBD1 (6 bases). CDR1 and CDR2 (germline): SNHLY, FYNNEI. This CDR3 comprises 13 residues. V was clipped by 4 bases and J by 5 bases, with 11 bases between them. The CDR3 nucleotides are TGTGCCAGCAGTGGGACAGCTCCTTATGGCTACACCTTC. Its protein is CASSGTAPYGYTF.

The chain is built from TRBV6-5 and TRBJ1-6, with D uncertain. V was pared by 6 bases and J by 7 bases, with 13 bases between. From germline, CDR1 is MNHEY and CDR2 SVGAGI. The CDR3 covers 14 residues. The CDR3 region has the DNA TGTGCCAGCAGCTCCGGAAACTCAAATTCACCCCTCCACTTT. Protein sequence: CASSSGNSNSPLHF.

The rearrangement uses TRBV18 and TRBJ1-6; 8 nucleotides align to TRBD1. Trimming at V came to 5 bases and at J to 7 bases, leaving 10 bases not matched to a gene. Germline V lookup: CDR1 KGHSH, CDR2 LQKENI. There are 16 residues in the CDR3. The CDR3 sequence is CASSASGGAENSPLHF. Here the CDR3 DNA reads TGTGCCAGCTCAGCCTCAGGGGGCGCGGAGAATTCACCCCTCCACTTT.

This chain joins TRBV6-5 and TRBJ1-1; D is undetermined. The CDR3 length is 16 residues. V lost 0 bases to trimming and J lost 1 base, with 12 bases between them. The germline V gene has CDR1 MNHEY and CDR2 SVGAGI. Written as DNA, the CDR3 is TGTGCCAGCAGTTACTCGACCTCGGGGAGGAACACTGAAGCTTTCTTT. Residues: CASSYSTSGRNTEAFF.

The CDR3 DNA reads as TGTGCCAGCAGCCCGCGCGGGGCCATGTTCTCCTACGAGCAGTACTTC. It is translated as CASSPRGAMFSYEQYF. The chain recombines TRBV5-4 with TRBJ2-7; perhaps TRBD2 as D (6 bases). The CDR3 is 16 residues long. V lost 4 bases to trimming and J lost 0 bases, with 17 bases between them. Germline CDR1 SGHNT, CDR2 YYREEE (reference sequence).

The chain joins TRBV5-1 to TRBJ2-2; 7 bases map to TRBD2. The CDR3 is 16 amino acids. V gave up 4 bases and J gave up 5 bases; unmatched junction bases: 11. Germline V gene data show CDR1 as SGHRS and CDR2 as YFSETQ. CDR3 sequence (DNA): TGCGCCAGCAGCCTCCTAGGCCCGGGGGGTACCGGGGAGCTGTTTTTT. Translating gives CASSLLGPGGTGELFF. The full variable domain, rest sourced from reference TRBV5-1 and TRBJ2-2, is KAGVTQTPRYLIKTRGQQVTLSCSPISGHRSVSWYQQTPGQGLQFLFEYFSETQRNKGNFPGRFSGRQFSNSRSEMNVSTLELGDSALYLCASSLLGPGGTGELFFGEGSRLTVL.

A single count supports this clone. V usage is TRBV10-3 and J usage is TRBJ1-1; no clear D. V was shortened by 7 bases and J by 0 bases, with 21 bases between the two germline ends. Germline-derived CDR1 and CDR2 are ENHRY and SYGVKD. There are 17 residues in the CDR3. CDR3 protein: CAITPSDRDPLNTEAFF. CDR3 sequence (DNA): TGTGCCATCACCCCGTCGGATCGCGATCCCTTGAACACTGAAGCTTTCTTT.

This chain links TRBV19 with TRBJ1-1; D call uncertain. Germline CDR1 and CDR2: LNHDA and SQIVND (reference sequence). The length of the CDR3 is 12 residues. The V gene lost 6 bases and the J gene lost 0 bases, with 5 bases spanning the gap. The CDR3 spells CASRDVNTEAFF. DNA for the CDR3: TGTGCCAGTAGGGACGTGAACACTGAAGCTTTCTTT.

This sequence joins TRBV7-8 and TRBJ2-7; a weak D match, TRBD2 (5 bases). The germline gives CDR1 SGHVS, CDR2 FQNEAQ. The CDR3 length is 15 residues. V was cut by 5 bases and J by 0 bases, with 14 bases left in between. DNA of the CDR3: TGTGCCAGCAGCGCCGGTCCGGGGAACTCCTACGAGCAGTACTTC. Residues: CASSAGPGNSYEQYF.

The chain is built from TRBV18 and TRBJ1-3, with a possible D match to TRBD1 (5 bases). The CDR3 has 15 residues. V lost 5 bases and J 2 bases, leaving 13 bases between the germline ends. Germline V gives CDR1 KGHSH, CDR2 LQKENI. The CDR3 DNA follows: TGTGCCAGCTCATCTCAGGGAAGGCCTGGAAACACCATATATTTT. As protein: CASSSQGRPGNTIYF.

The chain carries TRBV9 and TRBJ2-3; 8 bases align to TRBD2. Germline-derived CDR1 and CDR2 are SGDLS and YYNGEE. This CDR3 region has 15 residues. The ends lost 0 bases at V and 3 bases at J; junction bases unmatched: 3. DNA of the CDR3: TGTGCCAGCAGCGTAGGCACTAGCGGAACAGATACGCAGTATTTT. It yields the protein CASSVGTSGTDTQYF.